The 32 T cell receptor beta chains listed next were all sequenced from one sample in a study of T cells after yellow fever vaccination. TCRdb analysed the 5' RACE reads with MiXCR anew, one entry per CDR3 protein. The table includes fewer than 650,000 distinct CDR3 sequences, roughly 22% detected once. The material was PBMCs, obtained approximately 20 days after the first yellow fever vaccination. These receptors were taken from a man younger than 35 who received the YFV17D yellow fever vaccine.

The gene calls are TRBV7-3 and TRBJ2-2, with TRBD1 matching 9 bases. V lost 2 bases to trimming and J lost 4 bases; unmatched junction nucleotides: 5. Germline V gives CDR1 SGHTA, CDR2 FQGTGA. This CDR3 has 16 residues. In DNA, the CDR3 is TGTGCCAGCAGCTTACAAGGGGGACAGGGCACCGGGGAGCTGTTTTTT. Its translation is CASSLQGGQGTGELFF.

This clonotype occurred a few times. This chain uses TRBV24-1 with TRBJ2-1; 10 bases are shared with TRBD1. V dropped 4 bases and J dropped 4; count of bases not matched to a gene: 6. The germline CDR1 and CDR2 sequences are KGHDR and SFDVKD. The CDR3 length is 16 residues. Here the CDR3 DNA reads TGTGCCACCAGTGACTTACCGGGACAGGGGTACAATGAGCAGTTCTTC. Encoded protein: CATSDLPGQGYNEQFF.

This chain uses TRBV4-1 with TRBJ2-5; weak D call: TRBD1 (6 bases). Trimming removed 0 bases at V and 4 bases at J, with 12 bases between. The CDR3 totals 15 residues. Germline loops: CDR1 MGHRA, CDR2 YSYEKL. CDR3 amino acids: CASSQDQGRGETQYF. CDR3 coding DNA: TGCGCCAGCAGCCAAGATCAGGGGCGCGGAGAGACCCAGTACTTC.

With regard to this clonotype: A junction end diverges from the germline sequence, so it may reflect a read error. The J gene is TRBJ2-4, the V gene TRBV30; D perhaps matches TRBD2 (5 bases). The germline V gene encodes CDR1 GTSNPN and CDR2 SVGIG (reference sequence). This CDR3 is 15 amino acids long. The CDR3 spells CAWSVDRRGKNILYF. DNA for the CDR3: TGTGCCTGGAGTGTAGATCGGAGAGGGAAAAACATTCTGTACTTC.

A few counts support this clonotype. This rearrangement joins TRBV3-1 to TRBJ1-5; possible D gene TRBD1, 5 bases. CDR3 length: 14 amino acids. The V end was cut by 1 base, the J end by 3 bases, with 7 bases between. From germline, CDR1 is LGHDT and CDR2 YNNKEL (reference sequence). The CDR3 DNA is TGTGCCAGCAGCCAAGTAGGGGCCAATCAGCCCCAGCATTTT. Translation gives CASSQVGANQPQHF.

The chain's CDR3 is CASSLLGASQNTEAFF. Here the CDR3 DNA reads TGCGCCAGCAGCTTGCTGGGAGCTTCGCAGAACACTGAAGCTTTCTTT. The chain links TRBV5-1 to TRBJ1-1; D unclear. This CDR3 comprises 16 residues. Deletions cut 1 base from V and 1 base from J, with 14 bases between. The germline gives CDR1 SGHRS, CDR2 YFSETQ.

The chain is built from TRBV7-2 and TRBJ1-2, with 10 positions matching TRBD1. CDR3 length: 14 residues. From germline, CDR1 is SGHTA and CDR2 FQGNSA. V lost 4 bases and J lost 4; bases outside the gene matches: 3. This CDR3 reads CASSSRQGAYGYTF. The CDR3 region has the DNA TGTGCCAGCAGCTCCAGACAGGGGGCCTATGGCTACACCTTC.

The V gene is TRBV7-2, the J gene TRBJ2-5; TRBD2 aligns across 8 bases. Germline values: CDR1 SGHTA, CDR2 FQGNSA. The CDR3 is made up of 15 amino acids. J lost 1 base, V lost 4 bases, and 5 bases had no gene match. The CDR3 DNA reads as TGTGCCAGCAGCTATCAGCGGGGGCGCCAAGAGACCCAGTACTTC. Translation: CASSYQRGRQETQYF. Variable domain in full (rest from reference TRBV7-2 and TRBJ2-5): GAGVSQSPSNKVTEKGKDVELRCDPISGHTALYWYRQSLGQGLEFLIYFQGNSAPDKSGLPSDRFSAERTGGSVSTLTIQRTQQEDSAVYLCASSYQRGRQETQYFGPGTRLLVL.

V is TRBV6-5 and J is TRBJ1-6; D gene unclear. CDR1 is MNHEY and CDR2 is SVGAGI in the germline V gene. The V end lost 4 bases, the J end lost 7 bases, and 8 bases lay between the germline ends. The CDR3 runs to 13 residues. CDR3 region: CASSSAFNSPLHF. In DNA form, the CDR3 reads TGTGCCAGCAGTTCCGCCTTCAATTCACCCCTCCACTTT.

This clonotype has more than one count but fewer than ten. The chain is built from TRBV7-2 and TRBJ2-7; possible D gene TRBD1, 6 bases. Deletions cut 4 bases from V and 4 bases from J, with 17 bases between. The CDR3 totals 15 residues. Germline V gene sequence: CDR1 SGHTA, CDR2 FQGNSA. The CDR3 spells CASSSGLDRPYEQYF. CDR3 bases: TGTGCCAGCAGCTCCGGTCTTGACAGGCCTTACGAGCAGTACTTC.

This clonotype was counted only a few times. The rearrangement uses TRBV6-5 and TRBJ1-2; 11 positions match TRBD1. The CDR3 is made up of 15 amino acids. Germline trimming cut 3 bases from V and 4 bases from J; bases unmatched to any gene: 4. CDR1 and CDR2 from the germline V gene are MNHEY and SVGAGI. This CDR3 is CASSYGQGASYGYTF. The CDR3 nucleotides are TGTGCCAGCAGTTATGGACAGGGGGCATCCTATGGCTACACCTTC.

The chain couples TRBV5-6 to TRBJ1-4; D perhaps matches TRBD1 (6 bases). Deletions cut 2 bases from V and 1 base from J, with 12 bases between. Germline loops: CDR1 SGHDT, CDR2 YYEEEE. The CDR3 has 16 amino acids. CDR3 amino acids: CASSFLTGKTNEKLFF. The CDR3 DNA is TGTGCCAGCAGCTTTCTCACAGGGAAAACTAATGAAAAACTGTTTTTT.

V is TRBV27 and J is TRBJ2-7; D remains unclear. The CDR3 is 14 amino acids. Deletions cut 6 bases from V and 0 bases from J, with 12 bases between. Germline-derived CDR1 and CDR2 are MNHEY and SMNVEV (reference sequence). CDR3 amino acids: CASRTSDDSYEQYF. As DNA, the CDR3 is TGTGCCAGCAGGACCAGCGACGACTCCTACGAGCAGTACTTC.

This chain connects TRBV5-4 to TRBJ2-5; D not resolved. The CDR3 is 17 residues long. Germline lookup yields CDR1 SGHNT and CDR2 YYREEE (reference sequence). Deletions cut 0 bases from V and 2 bases from J, with 17 bases between. The CDR3 DNA is TGTGCCAGCAGCTTGGCCTTTCAGCCAACACATCAAGAGACCCAGTACTTC. Translating gives CASSLAFQPTHQETQYF.

This clonotype was counted a few times. The genes are TRBV6-1 and TRBJ2-7; either TRBD1 or TRBD2 may fit D (5 bases each). The CDR3 consists of 14 residues. V lost 5 bases and J 4 bases, leaving 15 bases between the germline ends. The germline gives CDR1 MNHNS, CDR2 SASEGT. CDR3 loop: CASSLGTGYYEQYF. The CDR3 DNA reads as TGTGCCAGCAGTCTGGGGACGGGGTATTACGAGCAGTACTTC.

This clonotype was observed a few times. The chain is built from TRBV27 and TRBJ1-1; D is ambiguous. With 3 bases removed from V and 2 bases from J, the gap between germline ends came to 10 bases. CDR3 size: 14 residues. Germline V CDR1 and CDR2: MNHEY, SMNVEV (reference sequence). The CDR3 reads CASSFGSSNTEAFF. The CDR3 coding sequence is TGTGCCAGCAGTTTCGGCTCCTCCAACACTGAAGCTTTCTTT.

Only a few counts were recorded for this clonotype. The chain's CDR3 is CASSLVPSYNEKLFF. DNA of the CDR3: TGTGCCAGCAGCTTGGTTCCGTCCTATAATGAAAAACTGTTTTTT. This chain connects TRBV5-8 to TRBJ1-4; D call uncertain. Between the trimmed V and J ends, which lost 0 bases and 4 bases, there was a span of 10 bases. CDR1 is SGHTS, CDR2 YDEGEE, per germline. The CDR3 is made up of 15 amino acids.

The chain recombines TRBV27 with TRBJ2-6, with 7 bases fitting TRBD1. J was trimmed by 0 bases and V by 2 bases; bases with no gene match: 10. The CDR3 is 19 amino acids. Germline V CDR1 and CDR2: MNHEY, SMNVEV (reference sequence). This CDR3 reads CASSLMGDSWFSGANVLTF. For the CDR3, the DNA is TGTGCCAGCAGTTTAATGGGGGACAGCTGGTTCTCTGGGGCCAACGTCCTGACTTTC.

This clonotype was picked up a small number of times. The rearrangement joins TRBV4-3 to TRBJ2-1, with 9 bases identical to TRBD1. The CDR3 contains 13 residues. Germline CDR1 LGHNA, CDR2 YSLEER. Losses at the gene ends were 11 bases for V and 6 bases for J; bases not matched to a gene: 8. CDR3: CASRSGQGNEQFF. In nucleotides, the CDR3 is TGCGCCTCCCGATCGGGACAGGGCAATGAGCAGTTCTTC.

This clonotype was counted between two and nine times. V usage is TRBV5-6 and J usage is TRBJ1-4, with D possibly matching TRBD1 (5 bases). V was clipped by 5 bases and J by 4 bases, with 15 bases between them. CDR1 is SGHDT and CDR2 is YYEEEE in the germline V gene. The CDR3 consists of 15 residues. This CDR3 reads CASSRRDGDNEKLFF. Written as DNA, the CDR3 is TGTGCCAGCAGTCGACGGGACGGTGATAATGAAAAACTGTTTTTT.

This clonotype occurred a few times. The chain combines TRBV12-3 or TRBV12-4 with TRBJ2-7; D unresolved. The CDR3 is 14 residues long. Trimming removed 4 bases at V and 3 bases at J, with 13 bases between. The CDR3 coding sequence is TGTGCCAGCAGTTACATTCCCCTCTTCTACGAGCAGTACGTC. It encodes CASSYIPLFYEQYV.

The sample holds a few counts of this clonotype. J is TRBJ1-5 and V is TRBV2; no clear D. Germline V CDR1 and CDR2: SNHLY, FYNNEI. The V end was cut by 2 bases, the J end by 0 bases, with 8 bases between. This CDR3 is 15 amino acids long. The CDR3 loop is CASSELEYSNQPQHF. The DNA of the CDR3 is TGTGCCAGCAGTGAACTAGAGTATAGCAATCAGCCCCAGCATTTT.

This rearrangement joins TRBV28 to TRBJ2-1; 8 bases align to TRBD2. Trimming removed 0 bases from V and 5 bases from J; junction bases left unmatched: 6. There are 16 residues in the CDR3. Germline V gene data show CDR1 as MDHEN and CDR2 as SYDVKM. CDR3 sequence reads: CASSLWTGTRDNEQFF. The CDR3 DNA follows: TGTGCCAGCAGTTTATGGACCGGGACTAGAGACAATGAGCAGTTCTTC.

This clonotype was detected a few times. This rearrangement joins TRBV9 to TRBJ1-4; 8 bases are shared with TRBD1. Germline values: CDR1 SGDLS, CDR2 YYNGEE. Unmatched junction bases numbered 7, after V lost 2 bases and J lost 7 bases. This CDR3 is 15 amino acids long. CDR3 in amino acids: CASSVSGGEGEKLFF. The CDR3, as DNA: TGTGCCAGCAGCGTGTCAGGGGGCGAAGGTGAAAAACTGTTTTTT.

In this sample, this clonotype turned up many times. This chain links TRBV7-2 with TRBJ2-2; D is possibly TRBD1 or TRBD2 (5 bases each). V gave up 4 bases and J gave up 3 bases, with 12 bases separating them. Germline V gives CDR1 SGHTA, CDR2 FQGNSA. This CDR3 is built from 15 residues. This CDR3 is CASSSPKGHTGELFF. CDR3 in DNA: TGTGCCAGCAGCTCCCCGAAGGGACACACCGGGGAGCTGTTTTTT.

This clonotype was seen only a few times. V is TRBV7-2 and J is TRBJ2-2, with no clear D. The V gene's germline CDR1 is SGHTA and CDR2 FQGNSA. The CDR3 runs to 14 residues. Trimming left V 5 bases short and J 6 bases short, with 13 bases between. CDR3: CASSPRLGAGELFF. In nucleotides, the CDR3 is TGTGCCAGCAGCCCCCGACTCGGCGCCGGGGAGCTGTTTTTT.

The sample holds many counts of this clonotype. V usage is TRBV5-6 and J usage is TRBJ2-3, with D perhaps matching TRBD2 (5 bases). The CDR3 is made up of 16 amino acids. Germline values: CDR1 SGHDT, CDR2 YYEEEE. V was trimmed by 1 base and J by 2 bases, leaving 14 bases between them. CDR3 region: CASSLNHPGVTDTQYF. The CDR3 region has the DNA TGTGCCAGCAGCTTGAATCATCCCGGGGTCACAGATACGCAGTATTTT.

This clonotype has just a few counts. The chain recombines TRBV12-3 or TRBV12-4 with TRBJ2-5; 10 nucleotides agree with TRBD2. Trimming removed 4 bases from V and 7 bases from J; junction bases left unmatched: 3. The CDR3 has 13 amino acids. The CDR3 reads CASSSSGGGTQYF. CDR3 DNA: TGTGCCAGCAGTTCGAGCGGGGGGGGGACCCAGTACTTC.

This clonotype was recorded a few times. The DNA for the CDR3 is TGTGCCAGCAGCTACAGGGACTACACAGATACGCAGTATTTT. Its translation: CASSYRDYTDTQYF. This chain links TRBV11-2 with TRBJ2-3; the D gene is possibly TRBD2 (7 bases). This CDR3 contains 14 residues. The V and J ends lost 4 bases and 2 bases respectively, with 10 bases between them. Germline assignment: CDR1 SGHAT and CDR2 FQNNGV.

This chain uses TRBV4-1 with TRBJ1-2; the D is unclear. V lost 4 bases and J 3 bases, leaving 15 bases between the germline ends. Germline CDR1 MGHRA, CDR2 YSYEKL. CDR3 size: 15 residues. CDR3: CASSLNAQAHYGYTF. CDR3 in DNA: TGCGCCAGCAGCCTAAATGCCCAGGCTCACTATGGCTACACCTTC.

The gene calls are TRBV19 and TRBJ1-4; 7 nucleotides agree with TRBD1. Germline V gene lookup returns CDR1 LNHDA and CDR2 SQIVND (reference sequence). V shed 8 bases, J shed 3 bases, and the junction held 6 bases outside the gene matches. The length of the CDR3 is 14 residues. CDR3 nucleotide sequence: TGTGCCAGTGCCCCGGGACAGTCTAATGAAAAACTGTTTTTT. This translates into CASAPGQSNEKLFF.

This chain connects TRBV3-1 to TRBJ2-7; 7 bases are shared with TRBD2. The CDR3 spans 14 residues. The V gene end was trimmed by 2 bases and the J gene end by 7 bases; junction bases not matched to a gene: 8. Germline assignment: CDR1 LGHDT and CDR2 YNNKEL (reference sequence). CDR3 DNA sequence: TGTGCCAGCAGCCAAAGCGGGGAGGGTCGGGAGCAGTACTTC. Its translation is CASSQSGEGREQYF.